The source of this TCR beta chain is a study of T cell changes during pregnancy in multiple sclerosis. Produced via immunoSEQ multiplex PCR; TCRdb's table is partial and in-frame only. The table shows about 38,000 clones, with around 90% occurring only once. CDR3 length: 15 residues. V was trimmed by 0 bases and J by 6 bases, leaving 12 bases between them. CDR1 is MGHRA, CDR2 YSYEKL, per germline. The sequencing used CD8+ T cells from peripheral blood mononuclear cells, collected after pregnancy. This TCR was recovered from a female donor with multiple sclerosis, enrolled in a pregnancy study. The chain joins TRBV4-1 to TRBJ2-1; tentatively, D is TRBD1 (5 bases). CDR3 coding DNA: TGCGCCAGCAGCCAAGAAGGAAGGGGTGCCAATGAGCAGTTCTTC. Translation gives CASSQEGRGANEQFF.